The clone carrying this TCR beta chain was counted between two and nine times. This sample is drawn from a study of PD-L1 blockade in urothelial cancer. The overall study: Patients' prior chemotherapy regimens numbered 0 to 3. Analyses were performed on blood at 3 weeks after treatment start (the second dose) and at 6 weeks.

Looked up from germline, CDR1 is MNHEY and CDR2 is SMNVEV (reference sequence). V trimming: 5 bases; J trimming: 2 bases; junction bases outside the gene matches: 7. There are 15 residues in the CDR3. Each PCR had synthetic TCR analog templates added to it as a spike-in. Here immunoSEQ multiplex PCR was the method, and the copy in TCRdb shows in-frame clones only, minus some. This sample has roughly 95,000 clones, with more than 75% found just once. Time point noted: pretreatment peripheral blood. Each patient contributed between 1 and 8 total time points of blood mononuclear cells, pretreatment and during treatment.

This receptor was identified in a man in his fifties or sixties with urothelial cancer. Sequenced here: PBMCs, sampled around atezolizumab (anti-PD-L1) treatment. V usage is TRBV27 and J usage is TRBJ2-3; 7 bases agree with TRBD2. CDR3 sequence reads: CASSLQGGATDTQYF. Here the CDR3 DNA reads TGTGCCAGCAGTCTCCAGGGAGGGGCCACAGATACGCAGTATTTT.